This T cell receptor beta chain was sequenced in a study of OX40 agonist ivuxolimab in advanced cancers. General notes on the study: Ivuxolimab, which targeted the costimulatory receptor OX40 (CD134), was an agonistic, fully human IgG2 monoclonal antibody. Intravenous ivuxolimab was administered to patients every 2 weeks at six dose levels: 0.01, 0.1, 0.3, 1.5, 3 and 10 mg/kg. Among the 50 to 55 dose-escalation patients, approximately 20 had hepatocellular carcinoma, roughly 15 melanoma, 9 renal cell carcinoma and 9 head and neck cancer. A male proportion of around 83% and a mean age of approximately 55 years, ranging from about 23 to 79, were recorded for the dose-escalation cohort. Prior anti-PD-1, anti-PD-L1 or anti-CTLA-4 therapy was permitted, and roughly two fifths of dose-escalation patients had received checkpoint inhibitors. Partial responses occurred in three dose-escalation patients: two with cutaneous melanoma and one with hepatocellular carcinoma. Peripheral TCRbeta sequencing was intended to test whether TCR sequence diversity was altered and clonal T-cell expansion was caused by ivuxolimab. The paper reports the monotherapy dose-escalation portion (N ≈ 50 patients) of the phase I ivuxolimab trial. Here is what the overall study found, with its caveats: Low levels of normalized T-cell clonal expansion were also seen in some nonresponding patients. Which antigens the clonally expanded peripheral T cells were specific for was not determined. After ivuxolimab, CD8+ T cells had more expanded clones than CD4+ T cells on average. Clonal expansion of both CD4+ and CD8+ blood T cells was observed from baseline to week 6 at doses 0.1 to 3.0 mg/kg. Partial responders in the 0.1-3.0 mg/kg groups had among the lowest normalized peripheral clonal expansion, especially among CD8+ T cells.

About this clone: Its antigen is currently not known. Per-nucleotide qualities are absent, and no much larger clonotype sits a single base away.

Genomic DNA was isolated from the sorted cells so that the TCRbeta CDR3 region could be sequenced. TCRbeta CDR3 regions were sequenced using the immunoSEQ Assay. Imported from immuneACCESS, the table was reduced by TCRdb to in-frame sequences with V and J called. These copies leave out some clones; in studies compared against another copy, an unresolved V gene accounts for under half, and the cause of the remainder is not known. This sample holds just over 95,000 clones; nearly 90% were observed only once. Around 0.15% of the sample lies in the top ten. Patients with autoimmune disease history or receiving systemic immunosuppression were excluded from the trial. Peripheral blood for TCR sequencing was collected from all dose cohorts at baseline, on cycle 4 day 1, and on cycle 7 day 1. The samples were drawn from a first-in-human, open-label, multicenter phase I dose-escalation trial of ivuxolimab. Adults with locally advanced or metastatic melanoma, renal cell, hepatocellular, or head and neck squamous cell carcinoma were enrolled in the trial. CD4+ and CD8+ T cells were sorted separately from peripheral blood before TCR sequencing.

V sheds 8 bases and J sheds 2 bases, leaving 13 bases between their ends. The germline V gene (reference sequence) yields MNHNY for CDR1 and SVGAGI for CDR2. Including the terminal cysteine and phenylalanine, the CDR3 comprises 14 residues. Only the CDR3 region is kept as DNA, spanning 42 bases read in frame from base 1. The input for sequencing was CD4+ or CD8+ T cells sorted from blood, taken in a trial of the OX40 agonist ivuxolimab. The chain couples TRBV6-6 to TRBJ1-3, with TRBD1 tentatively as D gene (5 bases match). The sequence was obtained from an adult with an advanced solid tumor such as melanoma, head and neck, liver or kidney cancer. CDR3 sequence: CASGNGGAGNTIYF. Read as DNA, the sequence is TGTGCCAGCGGAAACGGGGGGGCTGGAAACACCATATATTTT.